This entry lists 13 T cell receptor beta chains sequenced from one sample in a study of cytomegalovirus exposure and HLA in healthy donors. The primer mix had 60 Vbeta and 13 Jbeta primers. Using immunoSEQ multiplex PCR, the repertoire was profiled, and TCRdb retains in-frame clones only, with some absent. The sample includes tens of thousands of clones, just over 70% of them seen just once. Sequenced material: PBMCs. The receptors originated from a man between 60 and 70 years old in good health and CMV-seronegative.

The chain combines TRBV6-6 with TRBJ2-4, with D perhaps TRBD1 (6 bases). The germline CDR1 and CDR2 sequences are MNHNY and SVGAGI (reference sequence). The CDR3 has 13 amino acids. Deletions cut 2 bases from V and 8 bases from J, with 10 bases between. CDR3 sequence: CASSYDEGDIQYF. The CDR3 DNA reads as TGTGCCAGCAGTTACGATGAGGGGGACATTCAGTACTTC.

The V gene is TRBV5-1, the J gene TRBJ1-4, with 9 nucleotides matching TRBD1. Looked up from germline, CDR1 is SGHRS and CDR2 is YFSETQ. The ends lost 3 bases at V and 0 bases at J; junction bases unmatched: 9. CDR3 length: 18 amino acids. The DNA of the CDR3 is TGCGCCAGCAGCTCTGGGACAGGGAGGAGCGCAACTAATGAAAAACTGTTTTTT. Translating gives CASSSGTGRSATNEKLFF. The variable domain in full, with the rest retrieved from reference TRBV5-1 and TRBJ1-4, is KAGVTQTPRYLIKTRGQQVTLSCSPISGHRSVSWYQQTPGQGLQFLFEYFSETQRNKGNFPGRFSGRQFSNSRSEMNVSTLELGDSALYLCASSSGTGRSATNEKLFFGSGTQLSVL.

The chain joins TRBV6-1 to TRBJ2-1, with 11 nucleotides matching TRBD1. The CDR3 totals 14 residues. The germline V gene has CDR1 MNHNS and CDR2 SASEGT. V was clipped by 4 bases and J by 8 bases; unmatched bases: 4. The CDR3 protein is CASSADRGRYEQFF. CDR3 in DNA: TGTGCCAGCAGTGCGGACAGGGGGCGGTATGAGCAGTTCTTC.

The chain couples TRBV27 to TRBJ2-7, with D possibly matching TRBD2 (5 bases). Germline-derived CDR1 and CDR2 are MNHEY and SMNVEV (reference sequence). This CDR3 has 15 residues. The V gene lost 4 bases and the J gene lost 3 bases, with 16 bases spanning the gap. The CDR3 is CASSYLGLKDYEQYF. The CDR3 bases are TGTGCCAGCAGTTATTTAGGACTTAAGGACTACGAGCAGTACTTC.

The chain combines TRBV18 with TRBJ2-2; tentatively, D is TRBD2 (6 bases). The length of the CDR3 is 16 residues. Germline CDR1 reads KGHSH; CDR2 reads LQKENI. Trimming took 3 bases from V and 7 from J, leaving 18 bases between them. The CDR3 region has the DNA TGTGCCAGCTCACCGAAAGTACTAGCAGGTGGCGGGGAGCTGTTTTTT. Its protein is CASSPKVLAGGGELFF. Complete variable domain (other parts from reference TRBV18 and TRBJ2-2): NAGVMQNPRHLVRRRGQEARLRCSPMKGHSHVYWYRQLPEEGLKFMVYLQKENIIDESGMPKERFSAEFPKEGPSILRIQQVVRGDSAAYFCASSPKVLAGGGELFFGEGSRLTVL.

J is TRBJ2-3 and V is TRBV9; 8 positions match TRBD2. The V and J ends lost 3 bases and 4 bases, in that order; junction bases with no gene match: 10. The CDR3 runs to 16 residues. CDR1 SGDLS and CDR2 YYNGEE come from the germline V gene. CDR3 protein: CASSAAAGEGADTQYF. CDR3 DNA sequence: TGTGCCAGCAGCGCAGCAGCGGGAGAGGGGGCAGATACGCAGTATTTT.

The rearrangement links TRBV6-6 to TRBJ2-7; D possibly corresponds to TRBD1 (6 bases). V dropped 2 bases and J dropped 1 base, with 12 bases sitting between them. The CDR3 runs 15 residues. Germline V gives CDR1 MNHNY, CDR2 SVGAGI (reference sequence). DNA for the CDR3: TGTGCCAGCAGTTACGCGGCGGACAGTTCCTACGAGCAGTACTTC. It yields the protein CASSYAADSSYEQYF.

There are a few counts of this clone. V usage is TRBV6-6 and J usage is TRBJ1-3; D might be TRBD1 (5 bases). This CDR3 has 15 residues. V dropped 6 bases and J dropped 0 bases, with 12 bases sitting between them. CDR1 is MNHNY and CDR2 is SVGAGI in the germline V gene (reference sequence). CDR3 region: CASSQDGGSGNTIYF. For the CDR3, the DNA is TGTGCCAGCAGCCAGGACGGGGGCTCTGGAAACACCATATATTTT.

The table lists this clone with many counts. This chain uses TRBV13 with TRBJ1-5, with D possibly being TRBD1 (5 bases). Deletions cut 4 bases from V and 2 bases from J, with 21 bases between. The CDR3 loop spans 18 amino acids. Germline CDR1 is PRHDT and CDR2 is FYEKMQ (reference sequence). The CDR3 loop is CASSSITKGRRGNQPQHF. The DNA for the CDR3 is TGTGCCAGCAGCTCCATTACAAAGGGGCGTAGAGGCAATCAGCCCCAGCATTTT. Supplemented by reference TRBV13 and TRBJ1-5, the full variable domain reads AAGVIQSPRHLIKEKRETATLKCYPIPRHDTVYWYQQGPGQDPQFLISFYEKMQSDKGSIPDRFSAQQFSDYHSELNMSSLELGDSALYFCASSSITKGRRGNQPQHFGDGTRLSIL.

The rearrangement joins TRBV6-6 to TRBJ2-3, with 9 bases identical to TRBD2. Germline V CDR1 and CDR2: MNHNY, SVGAGI (reference sequence). J was trimmed by 4 bases and V by 6 bases; bases with no gene match: 8. The length of the CDR3 is 15 residues. The CDR3 spells CASSLGLAPPDTQYF. CDR3 DNA: TGTGCCAGCAGCCTTGGACTAGCGCCCCCAGATACGCAGTATTTT.

The chain employs TRBV6-5 and TRBJ1-3; TRBD1 is a possible D gene (5 bases). The CDR3 contains 15 residues. The V gene's germline CDR1 is MNHEY and CDR2 SVGAGI. Trimming removed 0 bases from V and 4 bases from J, with 10 bases in between. The CDR3 nucleotides are TGTGCCAGCAGTTACTCAGGGGATGCAGGAAACACCATATATTTT. Its protein is CASSYSGDAGNTIYF.

The chain carries TRBV27 and TRBJ1-4, with TRBD1 identical over 7 bases. The CDR3 is 13 residues long. Per the germline V gene, CDR1 is MNHEY and CDR2 is SMNVEV (reference sequence). Trimming cost V 4 bases and J 7 bases; bases outside gene matches: 3. The CDR3 region has the DNA TGTGCCAGCAGTTCGGGACAGACTGAAAAACTGTTTTTT. Its translation is CASSSGQTEKLFF. The full variable domain, with the rest looked up from reference TRBV27 and TRBJ1-4, is EAQVTQNPRYLITVTGKKLTVTCSQNMNHEYMSWYRQDPGLGLRQIYYSMNVEVTDKGDVPEGYKVSRKEKRNFPLILESPSPNQTSLYFCASSSGQTEKLFFGSGTQLSVL.

This chain links TRBV5-1 with TRBJ2-2; possible D gene TRBD1, 6 bases. The V and J ends lost 1 base and 1 base respectively, with 14 bases between them. Germline lookup yields CDR1 SGHRS and CDR2 YFSETQ. This CDR3 has 17 amino acids. As DNA, the CDR3 is TGCGCCAGCAGCTTGACCCGGGACACGTTGAACACCGGGGAGCTGTTTTTT. Translating it yields CASSLTRDTLNTGELFF. Supplemented by reference TRBV5-1 and TRBJ2-2, the full variable domain reads KAGVTQTPRYLIKTRGQQVTLSCSPISGHRSVSWYQQTPGQGLQFLFEYFSETQRNKGNFPGRFSGRQFSNSRSEMNVSTLELGDSALYLCASSLTRDTLNTGELFFGEGSRLTVL.